The text below deals with one TCR beta chain. Its antigen is unknown. Its ends do not fully match the called genes, so a read error is possible. A modified ARM-PCR protocol with three rounds of nested PCR amplified TCRbeta. Each CDR3 protein is one row after TCRdb ran MiXCR on the multiplex PCR reads. This repertoire shows some 77,000 distinct CDR3 sequences, roughly 75% found once; its top ten account for over 10%. The CDR3 has 15 amino acids. Germline CDR1 reads SGHNT; CDR2 reads YYREEE (reference sequence). The data were obtained in a study of tumor and adjacent non-tumor tissue in lung cancer. About the study: Each sample yielded a few million productive TCRbeta reads on average.

RNA was extracted from bulk tissue without any cell sorting. Notes on the study in general: Compared with tumor, normal lung showed significantly lower TCR diversity. Normal lung showed higher cumulative top 100 clone frequency than tumor.

The receptor's source is a woman aged 70-85 years with non-small cell lung cancer. Sequencing was done on a sample of lung tumor tissue. The chain joins TRBV5-4 to TRBJ1-2; D might be TRBD1 (6 bases). The CDR3 is CASSLGGPGVVAYTF. The DNA for the CDR3 is TGTGCGAGCAGCTTGGGGGGGCCAGGGGTGGTTGCCTACACCTTC.